One and the same sample provided the 3 T cell receptor beta chains below, sequenced in a study of blood T cell repertoires in COVID-19 (TCRdb year 2020). Library method: the immunoSEQ multiplex PCR assay. TCRdb's version of the immuneACCESS table is confined to in-frame rearrangements and falls short of the full clone set. An unresolved V gene accounts for under half of the shortfall where checked; the remainder is of unknown origin. The sample table holds about 140,000 clones, of which less than 85% were seen once. Clones ranked in the top ten supply approximately 9% of the sample. Sample: peripheral blood. The receptors here all came from a woman older than 75 in a cohort sampled during active or convalescent COVID-19.

The chain recombines TRBV28 with TRBJ1-6; the match to TRBD1 covers 7 bases. Trimming at V came to 5 bases and at J to 8 bases, leaving 18 bases not matched to a gene. This CDR3 region has 18 residues. CDR1 MDHEN and CDR2 SYDVKM come from the germline V gene. This CDR3 is CASSPPSPGTAGDSPLHF. The CDR3 bases are TGTGCCAGCAGTCCACCCAGCCCCGGGACAGCGGGAGATTCACCCCTCCACTTT.

This chain links TRBV11-2 with TRBJ1-2; no firm D call. V shed 4 bases and J shed 3 bases, with 12 bases lying between them. Germline V gene data show CDR1 as SGHAT and CDR2 as FQNNGV. The CDR3 loop spans 14 amino acids. The CDR3 coding sequence is TGTGCCAGCAGCTCAGGCGGCGGGGACTATGGCTACACCTTC. Amino acids: CASSSGGGDYGYTF.

CDR3 DNA sequence: TGTGCCAGCAGCTTGGTGACTCCTGGAAACACCATATATTTT. Its protein is CASSLVTPGNTIYF. The V call is TRBV5-5, the J call TRBJ1-3; D gene uncertain. Germline V gene data show CDR1 as SGHKS and CDR2 as YYEKEE (reference sequence). The CDR3 runs to 14 residues. Trimming stripped 0 bases from V and 2 bases from J, with 6 bases between.